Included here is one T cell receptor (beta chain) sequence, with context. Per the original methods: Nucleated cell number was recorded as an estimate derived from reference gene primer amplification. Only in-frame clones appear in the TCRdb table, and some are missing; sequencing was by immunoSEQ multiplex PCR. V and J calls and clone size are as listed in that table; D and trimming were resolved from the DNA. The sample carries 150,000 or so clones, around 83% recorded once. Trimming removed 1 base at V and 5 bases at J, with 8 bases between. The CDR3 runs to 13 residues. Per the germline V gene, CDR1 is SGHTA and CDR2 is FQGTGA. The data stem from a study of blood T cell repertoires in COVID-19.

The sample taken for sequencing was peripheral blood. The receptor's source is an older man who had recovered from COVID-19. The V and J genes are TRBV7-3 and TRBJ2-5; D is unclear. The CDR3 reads CASSLNPRETQYF. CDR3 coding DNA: TGTGCCAGCAGCTTAAATCCGAGGGAGACCCAGTACTTC.